Below are 3 T cell receptor beta chains sequenced from a single sample in a study of graft-versus-host responses after intestinal transplantation. Profiled with immunoSEQ multiplex PCR; TCRdb holds only in-frame clones, not every one. The sample contains around 23,000 clones, 93% of which appear only once. The material sequenced was PBMCs, taken 18 days after transplant. All receptors come from a human patient who received an intestinal transplant, so some T cells may come from the graft donor.

This chain links TRBV30 with TRBJ1-5, with no clear D. Trimming removed 0 bases from V and 5 bases from J, with 8 bases in between. Germline lookup yields CDR1 GTSNPN and CDR2 SVGIG (reference sequence). This CDR3 is 13 amino acids long. For the CDR3, the DNA is TGTGCCTGGAGTGTACAGAAGGATCAGCCCCAGCATTTT. This gives the protein CAWSVQKDQPQHF.

The rearrangement links TRBV5-4 to TRBJ2-2, with D perhaps matching TRBD2 (7 bases). Trimming cost V 2 bases and J 3 bases, with 11 bases left between them. The germline gives CDR1 SGHNT, CDR2 YYREEE (reference sequence). CDR3 length equals 15 residues. The CDR3: CASSLGGGHTGELFF. The CDR3 bases are TGTGCCAGCAGCTTAGGGGGGGGTCACACCGGGGAGCTGTTTTTT.

The chain combines TRBV6-5 with TRBJ1-2; tentatively, D is TRBD1 (5 bases). This CDR3 spans 13 amino acids. Germline loops: CDR1 MNHEY, CDR2 SVGAGI. Trimming shortened V by 5 bases and J by 3 bases, and 10 bases separated the two germline ends. CDR3 DNA: TGTGCCAGCAGTCGCCCGACAGACTATGGCTACACCTTC. Protein sequence: CASSRPTDYGYTF.